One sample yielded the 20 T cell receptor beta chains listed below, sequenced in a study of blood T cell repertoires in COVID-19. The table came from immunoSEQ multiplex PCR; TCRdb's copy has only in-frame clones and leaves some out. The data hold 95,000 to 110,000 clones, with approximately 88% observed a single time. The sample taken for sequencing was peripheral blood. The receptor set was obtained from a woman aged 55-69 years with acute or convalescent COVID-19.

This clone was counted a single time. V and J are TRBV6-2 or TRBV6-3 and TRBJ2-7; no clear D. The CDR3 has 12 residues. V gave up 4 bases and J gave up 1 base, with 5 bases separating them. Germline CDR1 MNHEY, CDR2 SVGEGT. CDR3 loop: CASSSQSYEQYV. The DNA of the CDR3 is TGTGCCAGCAGTTCCCAGTCCTACGAGCAGTACGTC.

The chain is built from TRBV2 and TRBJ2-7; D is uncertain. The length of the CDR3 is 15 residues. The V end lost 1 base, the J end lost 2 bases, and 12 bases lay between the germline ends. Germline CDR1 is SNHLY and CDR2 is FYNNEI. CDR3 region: CASSEGPTEAYEQYV. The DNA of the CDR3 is TGTGCCAGCAGTGAAGGGCCGACTGAGGCCTACGAGCAGTACGTC.

CDR3 protein: CASSHNRMSTEAFF. The CDR3 DNA reads as TGTGCCAGCAGCCACAACAGGATGAGCACTGAAGCTTTCTTT. The rearrangement links TRBV7-3 to TRBJ1-1; D may be TRBD1 (5 bases). The germline V and J ends were trimmed by 5 bases and 4 bases, with 14 bases remaining between them. This CDR3 is built from 14 residues. From germline, CDR1 is SGHTA and CDR2 FQGTGA.

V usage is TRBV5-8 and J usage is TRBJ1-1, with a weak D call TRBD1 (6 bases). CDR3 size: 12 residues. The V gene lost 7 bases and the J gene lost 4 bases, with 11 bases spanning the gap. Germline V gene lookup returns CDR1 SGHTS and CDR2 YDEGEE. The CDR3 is CASPGEGTEAFF. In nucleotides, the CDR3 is TGTGCCAGCCCAGGGGAGGGCACTGAAGCTTTCTTT.

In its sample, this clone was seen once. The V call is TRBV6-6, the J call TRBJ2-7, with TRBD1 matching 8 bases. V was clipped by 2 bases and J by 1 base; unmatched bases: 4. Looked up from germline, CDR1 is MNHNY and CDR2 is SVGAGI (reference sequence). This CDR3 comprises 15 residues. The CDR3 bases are TGTGCCAGCAGTTACGTCCAGGGGGCTTCCTACGAGCAGTACGTC. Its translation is CASSYVQGASYEQYV.

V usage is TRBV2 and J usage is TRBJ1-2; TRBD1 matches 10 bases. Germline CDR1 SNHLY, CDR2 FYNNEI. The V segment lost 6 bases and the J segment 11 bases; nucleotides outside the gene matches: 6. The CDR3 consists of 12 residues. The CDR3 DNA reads TGTGCCAGCAGGGGGACAGGGGATCTTTACACCTTC. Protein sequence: CASRGTGDLYTF.

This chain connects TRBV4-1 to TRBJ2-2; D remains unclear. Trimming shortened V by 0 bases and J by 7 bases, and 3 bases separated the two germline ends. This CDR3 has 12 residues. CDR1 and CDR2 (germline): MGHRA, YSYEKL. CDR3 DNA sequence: TGCGCCAGCAGCCAAGATCTCGGGGAGCTGTTTTTT. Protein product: CASSQDLGELFF.

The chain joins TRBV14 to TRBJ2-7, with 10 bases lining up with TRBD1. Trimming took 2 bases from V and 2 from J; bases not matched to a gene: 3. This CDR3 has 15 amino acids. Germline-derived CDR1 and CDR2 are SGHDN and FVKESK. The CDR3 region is CASSQMGQGTYEQYV. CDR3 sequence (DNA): TGTGCCAGCAGCCAAATGGGACAGGGGACCTACGAGCAGTACGTC.

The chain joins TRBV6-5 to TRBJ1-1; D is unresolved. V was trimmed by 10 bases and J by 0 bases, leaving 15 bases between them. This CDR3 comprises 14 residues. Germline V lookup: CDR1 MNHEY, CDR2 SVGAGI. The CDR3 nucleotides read TGTGCCACCAGCCTTACAGCAATGAACACTGAAGCTTTCTTT. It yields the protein CATSLTAMNTEAFF.

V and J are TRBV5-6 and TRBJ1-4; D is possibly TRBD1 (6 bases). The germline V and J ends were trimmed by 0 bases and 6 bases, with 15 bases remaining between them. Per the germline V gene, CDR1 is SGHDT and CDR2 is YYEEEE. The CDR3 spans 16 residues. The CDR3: CASSLGRGHPDEKLFF. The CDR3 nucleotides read TGTGCCAGCAGCTTGGGGCGGGGGCACCCCGATGAAAAACTGTTTTTT. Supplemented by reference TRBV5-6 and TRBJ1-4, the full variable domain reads DAGVTQSPTHLIKTRGQQVTLRCSPKSGHDTVSWYQQALGQGPQFIFQYYEEEERQRGNFPDRFSGHQFPNYSSELNVNALLLGDSALYLCASSLGRGHPDEKLFFGSGTQLSVL.

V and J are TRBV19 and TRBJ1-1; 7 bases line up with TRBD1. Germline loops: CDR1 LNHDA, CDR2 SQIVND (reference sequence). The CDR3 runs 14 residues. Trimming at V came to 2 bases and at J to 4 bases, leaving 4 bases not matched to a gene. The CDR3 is CASSIRQGGTEAFF. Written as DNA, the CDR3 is TGTGCCAGTAGTATAAGACAGGGAGGCACTGAAGCTTTCTTT.

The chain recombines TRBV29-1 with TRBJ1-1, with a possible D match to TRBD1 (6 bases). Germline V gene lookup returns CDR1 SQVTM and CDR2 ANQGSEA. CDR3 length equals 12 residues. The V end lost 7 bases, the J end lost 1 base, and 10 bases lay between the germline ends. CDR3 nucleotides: TGCAGCGGCGTACAGGGGAACACTGAAGCTTTCTTT. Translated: CSGVQGNTEAFF.

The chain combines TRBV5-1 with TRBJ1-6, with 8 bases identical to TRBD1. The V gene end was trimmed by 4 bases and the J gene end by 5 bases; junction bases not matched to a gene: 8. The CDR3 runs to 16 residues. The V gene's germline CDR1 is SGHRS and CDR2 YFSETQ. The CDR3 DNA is TGCGCCAGCAGCACCCAGGGGGCTCGAAATAATTCACCCCTCCACTTT. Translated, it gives CASSTQGARNNSPLHF.

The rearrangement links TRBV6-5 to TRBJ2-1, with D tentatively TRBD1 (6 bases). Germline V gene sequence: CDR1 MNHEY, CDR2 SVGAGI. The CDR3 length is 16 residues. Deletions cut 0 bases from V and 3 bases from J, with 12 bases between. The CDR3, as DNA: TGTGCCAGCAGTTACTCTGGGGCAGGGGACTACAATGAGCAGTTCTTC. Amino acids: CASSYSGAGDYNEQFF.

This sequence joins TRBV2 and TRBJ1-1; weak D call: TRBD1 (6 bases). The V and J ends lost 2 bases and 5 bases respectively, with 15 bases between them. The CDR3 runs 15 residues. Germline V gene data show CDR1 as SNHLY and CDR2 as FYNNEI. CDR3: CASSERGRGGTEAFF. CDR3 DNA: TGTGCCAGCAGTGAACGGGGCAGGGGTGGGACTGAAGCTTTCTTT.

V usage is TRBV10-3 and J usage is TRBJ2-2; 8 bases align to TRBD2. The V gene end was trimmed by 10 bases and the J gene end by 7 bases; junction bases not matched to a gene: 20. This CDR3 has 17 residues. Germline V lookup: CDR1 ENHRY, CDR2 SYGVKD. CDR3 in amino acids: CATGEAGALRGGGELFF. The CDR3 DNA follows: TGTGCCACCGGGGAAGCGGGAGCCCTTCGAGGGGGCGGGGAGCTGTTTTTT.

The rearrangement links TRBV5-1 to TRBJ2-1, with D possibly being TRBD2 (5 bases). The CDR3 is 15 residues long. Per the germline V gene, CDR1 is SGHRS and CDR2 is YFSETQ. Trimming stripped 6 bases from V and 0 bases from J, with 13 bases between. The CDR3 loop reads CASNSDWGSYNEQFF. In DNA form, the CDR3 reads TGCGCCAGCAACTCGGACTGGGGCTCCTACAATGAGCAGTTCTTC.

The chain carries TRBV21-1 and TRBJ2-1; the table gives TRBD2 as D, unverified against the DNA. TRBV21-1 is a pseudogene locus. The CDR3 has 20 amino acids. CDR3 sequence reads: CASSSTPEAGALSSYNEQFF. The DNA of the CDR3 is TGTGCCAGCAGCTCAACCCCCGAAGCGGGAGCCCTAAGCTCCTACAATGAGCAGTTCTTC.

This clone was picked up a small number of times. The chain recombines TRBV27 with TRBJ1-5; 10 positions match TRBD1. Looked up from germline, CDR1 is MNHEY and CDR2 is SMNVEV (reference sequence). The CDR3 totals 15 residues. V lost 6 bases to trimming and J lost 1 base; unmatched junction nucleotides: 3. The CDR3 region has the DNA TGTGCCAGCAGAGGACAGGGGGTCAGCAATCAGCCCCAGCATTTT. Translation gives CASRGQGVSNQPQHF.

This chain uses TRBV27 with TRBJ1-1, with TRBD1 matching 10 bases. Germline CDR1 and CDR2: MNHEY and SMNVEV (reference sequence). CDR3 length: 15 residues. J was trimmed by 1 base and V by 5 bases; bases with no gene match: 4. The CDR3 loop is CASSDWDRGNTEAFF. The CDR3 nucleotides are TGTGCCAGCAGTGATTGGGACAGGGGGAACACTGAAGCTTTCTTT.